Below, 24 T cell receptor beta chains from the same sample are listed, as sequenced in a study of cytomegalovirus exposure and HLA in healthy donors (dated by TCRdb to the late 2010s). Library method: the immunoSEQ multiplex PCR assay. For the multiplex PCR, a mixture combining 60 forward primers for TCR Vbeta segments and 13 reverse primers for TCR Jbeta segments was used. TCRdb provides this immuneACCESS table in a form limited to in-frame rearrangements. Some clones are lacking; in checked studies, under half of them reflect an unresolved V gene, and why the rest are absent is not known. The sample includes around 70,000 clones, with 72% observed a single time. Around 10% of the sample is in the top ten clones. What was sequenced was PBMCs. These receptor sequences come from a woman between 40 and 55 years old in good health and CMV-seropositive.

This clone has more than one count but fewer than ten. Other DNA sequences in this specimen translate into the identical CDR3. V and J are TRBV2 and TRBJ2-7, with 11 bases that match TRBD2. This CDR3 is 14 amino acids long. After removal of 8 bases from V and 2 bases from J, the junction contained 5 bases not matched to a gene. Germline assignment: CDR1 SNHLY and CDR2 FYNNEI. The CDR3 DNA is TGTGCCAGCTCTACTAGCGGGGGTCCCTACGAGCAGTACTTC. Protein sequence: CASSTSGGPYEQYF. Looking up the rest from reference TRBV2 and TRBJ2-7 gives the full variable domain: EPEVTQTPSHQVTQMGQEVILRCVPISNHLYFYWYRQILGQKVEFLVSFYNNEISEKSEIFDDQFSVERPDGSNFTLKIRSTKLEDSAMYFCASSTSGGPYEQYFGPGTRLTVT.

The chain recombines TRBV7-3 with TRBJ1-2, with 8 bases that match TRBD1. The V segment lost 5 bases and the J segment 1 base; nucleotides outside the gene matches: 12. The CDR3 length is 17 residues. CDR1 and CDR2 from the germline V gene are SGHTA and FQGTGA. Here the CDR3 DNA reads TGTGCCAGCAGCGCGAGTGGGGCAGGGGGCAGTAACTATGGCTACACCTTC. Its translation: CASSASGAGGSNYGYTF.

The V and J genes are TRBV29-1 and TRBJ2-7; the match to TRBD2 covers 11 bases. The CDR3 is made up of 13 amino acids. Germline CDR1 SQVTM, CDR2 ANQGSEA. V was clipped by 7 bases and J by 7 bases; unmatched bases: 9. The CDR3 nucleotides read TGCAGCGCTACTTTTACTAGCGGGGGTGAGCAGTACTTC. It codes for CSATFTSGGEQYF.

The DNA of the CDR3 is TGTGCCAGCAGCAAGACAGGGGCGCGGTCACCCCTCCACTTT. It translates to CASSKTGARSPLHF. The V gene is TRBV11-3, the J gene TRBJ1-6; TRBD1 aligns across 8 bases. Trimming took 5 bases from V and 10 from J; bases not matched to a gene: 7. CDR3 length: 14 residues. Germline V gives CDR1 SGHNT, CDR2 YENEEA.

There are many counts of this clone. The gene calls are TRBV6-5 and TRBJ2-7; TRBD1 matches at 7 bases. Germline V gives CDR1 MNHEY, CDR2 SVGAGI. V lost 6 bases, J lost 5 bases, and 7 bases stayed unmatched. The CDR3 covers 13 residues. The CDR3 DNA reads as TGTGCCAGCAGATATACAGGGGCCCACGAGCAGTACTTC. Translation: CASRYTGAHEQYF.

The chain employs TRBV4-2 and TRBJ2-1; tentatively, D is TRBD2 (6 bases). Trimming left V 3 bases short and J 4 bases short, with 13 bases between. The CDR3 contains 15 residues. The V gene's germline CDR1 is LGHNA and CDR2 YNFKEQ. The CDR3 sequence is CASSQVRGTYNEQFF. The CDR3 bases are TGTGCCAGCAGCCAGGTCCGGGGGACTTACAATGAGCAGTTCTTC.

A single count supports this clone. This sequence joins TRBV28 and TRBJ1-2, with D hard to call. Trimming left V 1 base short and J 2 bases short, with 11 bases between. There are 15 residues in the CDR3. Germline V gene sequence: CDR1 MDHEN, CDR2 SYDVKM. The CDR3 here is CASSLFQERNYGYTF. DNA for the CDR3: TGTGCCAGCAGTTTATTTCAGGAAAGAAACTATGGCTACACCTTC.

V is TRBV29-1 and J is TRBJ2-7; 11 bases fit TRBD1. CDR3 length: 13 amino acids. The germline CDR1 and CDR2 sequences are SQVTM and ANQGSEA. V lost 6 bases to trimming and J lost 4 bases; unmatched junction nucleotides: 5. The CDR3 is CSVGQGARYEQYF. Here the CDR3 DNA reads TGCAGCGTCGGACAGGGGGCGAGGTACGAGCAGTACTTC.

The chain carries TRBV7-6 and TRBJ1-4; 7 positions match TRBD1. The length of the CDR3 is 18 residues. Germline V gives CDR1 SGHVS, CDR2 FNYEAQ. Trimming cost V 6 bases and J 0 bases; bases outside gene matches: 13. The CDR3 here is CASSITGAHGATNEKLFF. The DNA of the CDR3 is TGTGCCAGCAGTATCACAGGGGCCCACGGGGCAACTAATGAAAAACTGTTTTTT.

This chain joins TRBV10-1 and TRBJ2-1, with D possibly being TRBD1 (5 bases). V shed 0 bases and J shed 0 bases, with 9 bases lying between them. Looked up from germline, CDR1 is WNHNN and CDR2 is SYGVQD (reference sequence). CDR3 size: 16 residues. The CDR3: CASSESPDSSYNEQFF. CDR3 coding DNA: TGCGCCAGCAGTGAGTCGCCTGACAGCTCCTACAATGAGCAGTTCTTC.

Written as DNA, the CDR3 is TGTGCCAGCAGCTTGACTCGAGAGACCCAGTACTTC. Amino acid sequence: CASSLTRETQYF. The rearrangement uses TRBV11-3 and TRBJ2-5; no clear D gene. The CDR3 is 12 amino acids. Germline assignment: CDR1 SGHNT and CDR2 YENEEA. V was pared by 3 bases and J by 4 bases, with 6 bases between. Complete variable domain (other parts from reference TRBV11-3 and TRBJ2-5): EAGVVQSPRYKIIEKKQPVAFWCNPISGHNTLYWYLQNLGQGPELLIRYENEEAVDDSQLPKDRFSAERLKGVDSTLKIQPAELGDSAVYLCASSLTRETQYFGPGTRLLVL.

The table lists this clone with a few counts. The V and J genes are TRBV5-8 and TRBJ1-6; maybe TRBD1 (6 bases). This CDR3 is built from 17 residues. V was clipped by 2 bases and J by 13 bases, with 25 bases between them. CDR1 is SGHTS and CDR2 is YDEGEE in the germline V gene. The CDR3 is CASSFGRGSRAYDPLHF. DNA of the CDR3: TGTGCCAGCAGCTTCGGGAGGGGGTCCAGGGCCTACGACCCCCTCCACTTT.

CDR3: CASSLGPASEQPQHF. The CDR3 nucleotides are TGCGCCAGCAGCTTGGGACCGGCGTCGGAGCAGCCCCAGCATTTT. The chain carries TRBV5-1 and TRBJ1-5, with unresolved D. CDR1 SGHRS and CDR2 YFSETQ come from the germline V gene. The CDR3 extends over 15 amino acids. V lost 0 bases, J lost 7 bases, and 14 bases lay in between.

The chain employs TRBV2 and TRBJ2-6; 12 nucleotides align to TRBD2. The CDR3 covers 18 residues. Trimming cost V 6 bases and J 0 bases; bases outside gene matches: 6. The germline V gene has CDR1 SNHLY and CDR2 FYNNEI. CDR3 protein: CASRETSGGFSGANVLTF. CDR3 coding DNA: TGTGCCAGCAGGGAAACTAGCGGGGGGTTCTCTGGGGCCAACGTCCTGACTTTC.

This clone occurred a few times. V is TRBV12-5 and J is TRBJ1-5, with a possible D match to TRBD1 (5 bases). V was pared by 6 bases and J by 4 bases, with 13 bases between. The CDR3 has 14 residues. The germline V gene encodes CDR1 LGHNT and CDR2 FRNRAP. CDR3 sequence reads: CASGIGGSNQPQHF. The CDR3 nucleotides are TGTGCTAGTGGCATCGGGGGGAGTAATCAGCCCCAGCATTTT. Full variable domain (missing parts from reference TRBV12-5 and TRBJ1-5): DARVTQTPRHKVTEMGQEVTMRCQPILGHNTVFWYRQTMMQGLELLAYFRNRAPLDDSGMPKDRFSAEMPDATLATLKIQPSEPRDSAVYFCASGIGGSNQPQHFGDGTRLSIL.

The chain carries TRBV2 and TRBJ2-7; D is undetermined. Trimming took 7 bases from V and 3 from J, leaving 16 bases between them. The CDR3 totals 14 residues. Germline V CDR1 and CDR2: SNHLY, FYNNEI. The CDR3 reads CASTRTTRIYEQYF. CDR3 DNA sequence: TGTGCCAGCACCCGAACCACAAGAATCTACGAGCAGTACTTC.

This chain connects TRBV2 to TRBJ2-1; 8 nucleotides agree with TRBD2. CDR1 is SNHLY, CDR2 FYNNEI, per germline. The CDR3 extends over 16 amino acids. V shed 5 bases and J 12 bases; nucleotides not matched to a gene: 18. The CDR3 loop reads CASSLYQAGESGSQFF. The DNA of the CDR3 is TGTGCCAGCAGTCTATATCAAGCGGGGGAGAGCGGGTCGCAGTTCTTC.

The rearrangement uses TRBV9 and TRBJ2-1, with 10 bases aligning to TRBD2. The CDR3 runs 16 residues. V gave up 1 base and J gave up 7 bases; unmatched junction bases: 8. The germline CDR1 and CDR2 sequences are SGDLS and YYNGEE. The CDR3 DNA reads TGTGCCAGCAGCGTACCTATGGTAGCGGGGGGAAATGAGCAGTTCTTC. This sequence encodes CASSVPMVAGGNEQFF. Using reference TRBV9 and TRBJ2-1 for the parts outside the CDR3, the full variable domain is DSGVTQTPKHLITATGQRVTLRCSPRSGDLSVYWYQQSLDQGLQFLIQYYNGEERAKGNILERFSAQQFPDLHSELNLSSLELGDSALYFCASSVPMVAGGNEQFFGPGTRLTVL.

The chain recombines TRBV6-1 with TRBJ2-7, with TRBD2 identical over 7 bases. This CDR3 has 15 amino acids. The J segment lost 0 bases and the V segment lost 4 bases, leaving 6 bases of the junction unmatched. Looked up from germline, CDR1 is MNHNS and CDR2 is SASEGT. The CDR3 here is CASSVPGLSSYEQYF. DNA for the CDR3: TGTGCCAGCAGTGTACCGGGACTAAGCTCCTACGAGCAGTACTTC.

The V call is TRBV6-5, the J call TRBJ2-3; 15 positions agree with TRBD2. CDR1 and CDR2 (germline): MNHEY, SVGAGI. This CDR3 spans 14 amino acids. After removal of 4 bases from V and 9 bases from J, the junction contained 2 bases not matched to a gene. The CDR3 nucleotides are TGTGCCAGCAGTTCCGGGACTAGCGGGGGGACGCAGTATTTT. Amino acid sequence: CASSSGTSGGTQYF.

This clone has more than one count but fewer than ten. V gene TRBV11-2 combines with J gene TRBJ1-1, with D maybe TRBD1 (6 bases). CDR1 SGHAT and CDR2 FQNNGV come from the germline V gene. Trimming cost V 7 bases and J 2 bases, with 11 bases left between them. The CDR3 covers 13 residues. The CDR3 region has the DNA TGTGCCAGCAAATGGACAGAAAACACTGAAGCTTTCTTT. Protein sequence: CASKWTENTEAFF.

In this sample, this clone turned up a few times. The CDR3 DNA reads as TGTGCCAGCAGTTACACCCGACAGGGAACCGGGGAGCTGTTTTTT. It yields the protein CASSYTRQGTGELFF. The genes are TRBV6-5 and TRBJ2-2; 7 nucleotides agree with TRBD1. CDR3 length: 15 amino acids. Germline V gene sequence: CDR1 MNHEY, CDR2 SVGAGI. The J segment lost 5 bases and the V segment lost 2 bases, leaving 5 bases of the junction unmatched.

This chain connects TRBV9 to TRBJ2-3; tentative D call: TRBD1 (5 bases). V gave up 4 bases and J gave up 6 bases, with 12 bases separating them. CDR1 and CDR2 from the germline V gene are SGDLS and YYNGEE. CDR3 length: 13 amino acids. The CDR3, as DNA: TGTGCCAGCAGCCTTCGGACACTTGATACGCAGTATTTT. Translating gives CASSLRTLDTQYF.

This clone was counted only a few times. The V and J genes are TRBV27 and TRBJ1-2; 9 positions match TRBD1. From germline, CDR1 is MNHEY and CDR2 SMNVEV (reference sequence). V trimming: 6 bases; J trimming: 0 bases; junction bases outside the gene matches: 8. This CDR3 is built from 16 residues. The CDR3 sequence: CASRRTGAGANYGYTF. The CDR3 DNA reads as TGTGCCAGCAGACGGACAGGGGCGGGAGCTAACTATGGCTACACCTTC.